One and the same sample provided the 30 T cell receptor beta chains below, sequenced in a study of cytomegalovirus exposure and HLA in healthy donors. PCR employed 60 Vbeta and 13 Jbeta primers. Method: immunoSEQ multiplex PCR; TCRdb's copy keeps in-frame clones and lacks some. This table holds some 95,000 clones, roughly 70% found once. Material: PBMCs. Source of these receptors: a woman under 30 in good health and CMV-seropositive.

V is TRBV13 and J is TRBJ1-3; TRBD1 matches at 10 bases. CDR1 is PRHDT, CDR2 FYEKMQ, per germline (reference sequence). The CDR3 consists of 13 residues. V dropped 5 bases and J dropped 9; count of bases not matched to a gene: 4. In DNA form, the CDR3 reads TGTGCCAGCAGCCTCGGGACAGGGGCCACCATATATTTT. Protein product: CASSLGTGATIYF.

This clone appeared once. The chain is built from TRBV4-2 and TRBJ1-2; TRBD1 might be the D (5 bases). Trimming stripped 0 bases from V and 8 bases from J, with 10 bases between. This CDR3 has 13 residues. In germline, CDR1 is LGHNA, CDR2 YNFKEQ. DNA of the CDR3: TGTGCCAGCAGCCAAGAACAGGTCGGCGGCTACACCTTC. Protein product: CASSQEQVGGYTF.

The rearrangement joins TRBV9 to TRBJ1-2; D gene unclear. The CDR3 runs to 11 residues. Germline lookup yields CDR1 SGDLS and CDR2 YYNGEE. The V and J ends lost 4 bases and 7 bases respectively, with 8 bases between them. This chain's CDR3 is CASSPRFGYTF. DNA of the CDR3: TGTGCCAGCAGCCCCCGTTTTGGCTACACCTTC.

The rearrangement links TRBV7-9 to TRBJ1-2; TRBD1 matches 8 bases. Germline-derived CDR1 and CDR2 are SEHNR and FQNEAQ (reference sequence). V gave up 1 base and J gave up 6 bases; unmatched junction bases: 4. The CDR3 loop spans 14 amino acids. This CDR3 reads CASSLETGGHGYTF. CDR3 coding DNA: TGTGCCAGCAGCTTAGAAACAGGGGGACATGGCTACACCTTC. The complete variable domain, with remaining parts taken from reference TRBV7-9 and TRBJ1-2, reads DTGVSQNPRHKITKRGQNVTFRCDPISEHNRLYWYRQTLGQGPEFLTYFQNEAQLEKSRLLSDRFSAERPKGSFSTLEIQRTEQGDSAMYLCASSLETGGHGYTFGSGTRLTVV.

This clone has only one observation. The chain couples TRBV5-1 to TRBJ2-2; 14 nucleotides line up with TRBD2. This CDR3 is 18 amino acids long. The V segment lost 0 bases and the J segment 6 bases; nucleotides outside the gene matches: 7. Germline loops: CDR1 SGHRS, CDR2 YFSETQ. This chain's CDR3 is CASSLAAGLAGEAGELFF. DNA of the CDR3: TGCGCCAGCAGCTTGGCCGCGGGACTAGCGGGAGAGGCCGGGGAGCTGTTTTTT.

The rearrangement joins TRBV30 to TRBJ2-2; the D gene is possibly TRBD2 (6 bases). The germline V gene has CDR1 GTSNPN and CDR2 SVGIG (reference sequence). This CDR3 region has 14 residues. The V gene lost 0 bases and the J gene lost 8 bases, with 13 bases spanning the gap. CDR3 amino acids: CAWSVLMEGGELFF. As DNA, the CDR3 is TGTGCCTGGAGTGTACTCATGGAGGGGGGGGAGCTGTTTTTT.

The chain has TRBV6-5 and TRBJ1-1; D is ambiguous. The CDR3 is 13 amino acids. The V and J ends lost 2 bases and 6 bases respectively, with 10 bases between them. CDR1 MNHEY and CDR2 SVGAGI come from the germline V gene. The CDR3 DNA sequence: TGTGCCAGCAGTTACGGGGAGGGCTCTGAAGCTTTCTTT. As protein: CASSYGEGSEAFF.

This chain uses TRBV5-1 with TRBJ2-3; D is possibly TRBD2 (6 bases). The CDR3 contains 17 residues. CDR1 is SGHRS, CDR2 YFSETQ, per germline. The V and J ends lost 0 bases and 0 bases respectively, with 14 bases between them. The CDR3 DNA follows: TGCGCCAGCAGCTTGGGACAAGGCGGGGACAGCACAGATACGCAGTATTTT. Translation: CASSLGQGGDSTDTQYF.

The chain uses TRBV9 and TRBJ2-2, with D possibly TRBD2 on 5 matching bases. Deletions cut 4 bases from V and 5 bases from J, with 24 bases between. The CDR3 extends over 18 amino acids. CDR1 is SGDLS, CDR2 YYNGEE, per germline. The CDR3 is CASSLFSLGLTYTGELFF. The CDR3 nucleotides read TGTGCCAGCAGCCTTTTCTCACTAGGATTGACTTATACCGGGGAGCTGTTTTTT.

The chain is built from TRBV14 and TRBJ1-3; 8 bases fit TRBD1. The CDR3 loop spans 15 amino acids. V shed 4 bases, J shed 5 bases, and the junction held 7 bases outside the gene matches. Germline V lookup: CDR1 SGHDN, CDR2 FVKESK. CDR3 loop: CASSREDRARNTIYF. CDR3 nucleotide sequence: TGTGCCAGCAGCCGAGAGGACAGGGCGAGAAACACCATATATTTT.

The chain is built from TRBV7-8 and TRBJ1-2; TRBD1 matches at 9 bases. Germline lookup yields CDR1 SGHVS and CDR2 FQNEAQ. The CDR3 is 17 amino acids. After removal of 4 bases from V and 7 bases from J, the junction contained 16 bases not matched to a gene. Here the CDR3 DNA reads TGTGCCAGCAGCTCCTACCTAGTACCGGGACAGGGTGGTGGCTACACCTTC. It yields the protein CASSSYLVPGQGGGYTF.

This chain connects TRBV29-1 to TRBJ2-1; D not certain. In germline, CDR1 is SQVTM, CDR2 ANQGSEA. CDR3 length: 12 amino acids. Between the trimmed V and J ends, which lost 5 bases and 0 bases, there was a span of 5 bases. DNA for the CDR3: TGCAGCGTTATAGCCTCCTACAATGAGCAGTTCTTC. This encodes CSVIASYNEQFF.

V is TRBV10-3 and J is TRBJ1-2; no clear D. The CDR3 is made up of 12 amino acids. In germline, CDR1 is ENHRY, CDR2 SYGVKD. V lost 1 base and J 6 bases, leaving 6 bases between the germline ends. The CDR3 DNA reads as TGTGCCATCAGTGAGTTCCAGAATGGCTACACCTTC. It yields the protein CAISEFQNGYTF.

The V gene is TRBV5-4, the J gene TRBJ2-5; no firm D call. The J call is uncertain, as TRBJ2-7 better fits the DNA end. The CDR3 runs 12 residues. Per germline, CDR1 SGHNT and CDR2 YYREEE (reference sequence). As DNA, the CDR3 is TGTGCCAGCAGCTTAGGAGAGCGCGAGCAGTACTTC. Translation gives CASSLGEREQYF.

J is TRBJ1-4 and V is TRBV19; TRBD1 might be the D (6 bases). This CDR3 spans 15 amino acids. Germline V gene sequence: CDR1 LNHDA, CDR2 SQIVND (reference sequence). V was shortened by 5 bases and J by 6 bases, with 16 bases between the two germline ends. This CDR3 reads CASSQSQGRHEKLFF. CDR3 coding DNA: TGTGCCAGTAGTCAGTCGCAGGGGAGACATGAAAAACTGTTTTTT.

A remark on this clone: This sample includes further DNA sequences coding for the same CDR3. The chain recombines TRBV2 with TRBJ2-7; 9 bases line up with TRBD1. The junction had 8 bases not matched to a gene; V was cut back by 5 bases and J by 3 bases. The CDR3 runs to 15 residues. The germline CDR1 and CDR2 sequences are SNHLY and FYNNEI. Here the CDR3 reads CASSTDRGQGYEQYF. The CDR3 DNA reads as TGTGCCAGCAGTACCGACAGGGGACAGGGCTACGAGCAGTACTTC.

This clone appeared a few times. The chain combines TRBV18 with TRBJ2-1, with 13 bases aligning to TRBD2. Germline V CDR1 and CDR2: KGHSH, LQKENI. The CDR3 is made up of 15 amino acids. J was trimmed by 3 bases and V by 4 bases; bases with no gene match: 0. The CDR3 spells CASSRTSGSYNEQFF. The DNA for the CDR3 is TGTGCCAGCTCACGGACTAGCGGGAGCTACAATGAGCAGTTCTTC.

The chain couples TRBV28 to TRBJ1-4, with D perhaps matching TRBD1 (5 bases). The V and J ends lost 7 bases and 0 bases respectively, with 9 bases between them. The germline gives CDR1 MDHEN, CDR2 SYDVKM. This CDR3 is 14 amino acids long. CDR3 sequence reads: CASMRTPTNEKLFF. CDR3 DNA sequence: TGTGCCAGCATGAGGACACCAACTAATGAAAAACTGTTTTTT.

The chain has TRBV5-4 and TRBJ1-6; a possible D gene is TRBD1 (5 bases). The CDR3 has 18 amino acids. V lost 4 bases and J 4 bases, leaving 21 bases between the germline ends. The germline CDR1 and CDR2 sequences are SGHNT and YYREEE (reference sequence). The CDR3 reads CASSGIGEAKGYNSPLHF. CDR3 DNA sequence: TGTGCCAGCAGCGGAATTGGGGAGGCCAAGGGGTATAATTCACCCCTCCACTTT.

CDR3 coding DNA: TGTGCCAGCAGCAAAGCGGGGAGCGGGAGCTCCTACAATGAGCAGTTCTTC. Translating gives CASSKAGSGSSYNEQFF. The chain joins TRBV21-1 to TRBJ2-1; TRBD2, the table's D call, lacks a check against the DNA. TRBV21-1 is tagged as a pseudogene. The CDR3 is 17 residues long.

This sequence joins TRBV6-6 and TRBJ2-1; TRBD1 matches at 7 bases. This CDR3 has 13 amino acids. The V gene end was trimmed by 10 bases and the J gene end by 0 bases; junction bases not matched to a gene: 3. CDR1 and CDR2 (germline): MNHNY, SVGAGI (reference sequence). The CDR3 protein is CATRTGSYNEQFF. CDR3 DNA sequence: TGTGCCACCCGGACAGGCTCCTACAATGAGCAGTTCTTC.

The CDR3 nucleotides are TGTGCCTGGAGTCGGGGGGGAGAGACCCAGTACTTC. Protein: CAWSRGGETQYF. This chain connects TRBV30 to TRBJ2-5; 8 positions agree with TRBD2. Germline loops: CDR1 GTSNPN, CDR2 SVGIG (reference sequence). The length of the CDR3 is 12 residues. V trimming: 2 bases; J trimming: 4 bases; junction bases outside the gene matches: 0.

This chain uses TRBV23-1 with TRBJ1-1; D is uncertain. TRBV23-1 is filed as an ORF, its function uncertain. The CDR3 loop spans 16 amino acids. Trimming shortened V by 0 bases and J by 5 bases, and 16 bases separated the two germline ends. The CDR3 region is CASSQSKLMERTEAFF. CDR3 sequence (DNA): TGCGCCAGCAGTCAATCTAAACTTATGGAGAGGACTGAAGCTTTCTTT.

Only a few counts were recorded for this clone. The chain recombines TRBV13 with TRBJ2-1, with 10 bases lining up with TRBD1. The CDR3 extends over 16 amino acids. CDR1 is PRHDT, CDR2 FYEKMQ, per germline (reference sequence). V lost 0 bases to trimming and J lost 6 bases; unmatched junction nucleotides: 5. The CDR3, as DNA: TGTGCCAGCAGCTTAGGGGGGACAGGGGCCCTCAATGAGCAGTTCTTC. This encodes CASSLGGTGALNEQFF.

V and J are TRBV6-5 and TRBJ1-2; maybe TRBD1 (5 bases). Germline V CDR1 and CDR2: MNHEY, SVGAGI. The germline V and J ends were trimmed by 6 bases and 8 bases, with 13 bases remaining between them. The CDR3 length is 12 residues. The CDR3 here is CASRQPRVGYTF. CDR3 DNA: TGTGCCAGCAGGCAACCCAGGGTCGGCTACACCTTC.

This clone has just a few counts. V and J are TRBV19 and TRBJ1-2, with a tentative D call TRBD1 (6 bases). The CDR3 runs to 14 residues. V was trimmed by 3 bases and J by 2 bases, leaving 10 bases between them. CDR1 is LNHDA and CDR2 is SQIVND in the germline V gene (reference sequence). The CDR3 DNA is TGTGCCAGTAGTATGGGGGCAGAGAACTATGGCTACACCTTC. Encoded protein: CASSMGAENYGYTF.

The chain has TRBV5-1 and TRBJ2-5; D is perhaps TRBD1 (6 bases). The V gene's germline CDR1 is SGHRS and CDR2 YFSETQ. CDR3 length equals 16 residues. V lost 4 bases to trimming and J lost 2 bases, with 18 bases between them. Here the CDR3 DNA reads TGCGCCAGCAGCCCGCCGCGGATGGGGACACAAGAGACCCAGTACTTC. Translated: CASSPPRMGTQETQYF.

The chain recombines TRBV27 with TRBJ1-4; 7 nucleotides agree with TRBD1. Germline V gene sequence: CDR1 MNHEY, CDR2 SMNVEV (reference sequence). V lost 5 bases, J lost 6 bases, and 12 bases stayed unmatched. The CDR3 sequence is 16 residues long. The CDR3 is CASSVLRTGEDEKLFF. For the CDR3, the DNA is TGTGCCAGCAGTGTTCTTAGGACAGGAGAGGATGAAAAACTGTTTTTT.

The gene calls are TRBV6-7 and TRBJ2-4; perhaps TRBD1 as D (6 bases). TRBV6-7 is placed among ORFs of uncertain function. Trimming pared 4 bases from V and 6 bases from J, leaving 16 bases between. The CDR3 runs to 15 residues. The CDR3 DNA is TGTGCCAGCAGTTCGCAGGGGCGGAGAGGAAACATTCAGTACTTC. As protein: CASSSQGRRGNIQYF.

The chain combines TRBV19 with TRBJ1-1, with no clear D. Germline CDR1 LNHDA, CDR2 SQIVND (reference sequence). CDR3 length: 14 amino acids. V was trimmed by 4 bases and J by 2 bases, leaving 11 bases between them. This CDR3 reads CASSTRQLNTEAFF. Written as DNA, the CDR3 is TGTGCCAGTAGTACTAGGCAGCTAAACACTGAAGCTTTCTTT.